This TCR beta chain originates from a study of blood T cell repertoires in COVID-19. Study-level information: The United States, Italy and Spain supplied acute and convalescent COVID-19 samples. Sample material is recorded as cDNA or gDNA derived from T cells, B-cell-depleted T cells, or PBMCs.

Germline CDR1 KGHSH, CDR2 LQKENI. The CDR3 extends over 16 amino acids. J was trimmed by 0 bases and V by 6 bases; bases with no gene match: 5. Seattle's cohort entered during active infection and was followed longitudinally. In the study's own analysis: The assay estimated nucleated cells by amplifying reference gene primers. TCRdb's copy holds only in-frame clones and misses some; the assay was immunoSEQ multiplex PCR. V and J calls and clone size follow that table, whereas D and trimming were derived from the DNA. The sample records around 330,000 clones, around 89% being singletons. Sequenced sample: peripheral blood. The chain links TRBV18 to TRBJ2-7; 13 positions agree with TRBD2. The clonotype comes from a woman aged 25 to 39 with COVID-19, enrolled during active disease. The DNA for the CDR3 is TGTGCCAGCTCCGGGACTAGCGGGGCGAGCTCCTACGAGCAGTACTTC. Translated, it gives CASSGTSGASSYEQYF.